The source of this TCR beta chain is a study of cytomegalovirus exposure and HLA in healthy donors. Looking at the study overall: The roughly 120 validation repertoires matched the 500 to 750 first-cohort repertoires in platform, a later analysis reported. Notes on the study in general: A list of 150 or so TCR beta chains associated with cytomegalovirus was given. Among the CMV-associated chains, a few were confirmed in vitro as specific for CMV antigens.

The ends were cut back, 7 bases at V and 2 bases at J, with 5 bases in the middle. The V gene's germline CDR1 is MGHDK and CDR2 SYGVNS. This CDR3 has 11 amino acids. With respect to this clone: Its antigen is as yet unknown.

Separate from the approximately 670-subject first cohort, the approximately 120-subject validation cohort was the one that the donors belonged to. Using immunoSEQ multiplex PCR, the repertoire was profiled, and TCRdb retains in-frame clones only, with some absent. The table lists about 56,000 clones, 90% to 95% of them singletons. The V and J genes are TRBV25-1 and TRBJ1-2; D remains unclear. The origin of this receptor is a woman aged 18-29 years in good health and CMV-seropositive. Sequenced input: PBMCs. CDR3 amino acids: CASMANYGYTF. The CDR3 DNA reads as TGTGCCAGCATGGCAAACTATGGCTACACCTTC.